Below, 10 T cell receptor beta chains from the same sample are listed, as sequenced in a study of blood T cell repertoires in COVID-19 (dated by TCRdb to about 2020). Library creation used the immunoSEQ multiplex PCR assay. TCRdb stores this immuneACCESS table with in-frame sequences only. Part of the clones is absent; in the studies checked, under half of the shortfall reflects unresolved V genes, and no reason is known for the rest. The sample includes approximately 71,000 clones, with roughly 85% observed a single time. Roughly 29% of the sample belongs to the ten largest clones. Sequencing input: peripheral blood. These receptor sequences come from a man aged 55-75 years with active or convalescent COVID-19.

This clone was seen only once. CDR3 nucleotides: TGTGCCAGCAGATTCGGGCAAAAGGGGTCCACAGATACGCAGTATTTT. Amino acids: CASRFGQKGSTDTQYF. The V call is TRBV5-4, the J call TRBJ2-3; a possible D gene is TRBD1 (5 bases). Germline CDR1 SGHNT, CDR2 YYREEE (reference sequence). V was clipped by 5 bases and J by 2 bases, with 18 bases between them. This CDR3 is built from 16 residues.

This clone has only a few counts. J is TRBJ2-7 and V is TRBV4-1; 8 bases fit TRBD1. The trim removed 2 bases at V and 3 bases at J, leaving 6 bases unmatched. The CDR3 contains 15 residues. In germline, CDR1 is MGHRA, CDR2 YSYEKL. The CDR3 protein is CASSQSGQGVYEQYF. The CDR3 nucleotides read TGCGCCAGCAGCCAAAGCGGACAGGGCGTCTACGAGCAGTACTTC.

The J gene is TRBJ2-2, the V gene TRBV19, with 7 bases lining up with TRBD1. The V gene end was trimmed by 6 bases and the J gene end by 1 base; junction bases not matched to a gene: 5. Germline V gene sequence: CDR1 LNHDA, CDR2 SQIVND (reference sequence). This CDR3 spans 15 amino acids. The CDR3 here is CASRNRGENTGELFF. The CDR3 region has the DNA TGTGCCAGTAGGAACAGGGGCGAGAACACCGGGGAGCTGTTTTTT.

This clone is a singleton in its sample. This sequence joins TRBV18 and TRBJ2-5, with a tentative D call TRBD2 (5 bases). V gave up 0 bases and J gave up 7 bases, with 6 bases separating them. The CDR3 runs to 12 residues. Germline V gene data show CDR1 as KGHSH and CDR2 as LQKENI. In DNA form, the CDR3 reads TGTGCCAGCTCACCACCCGGAGGGACCCAGTACTTC. This translates into CASSPPGGTQYF.

The chain couples TRBV14 to TRBJ2-7; perhaps TRBD2 as D (6 bases). V dropped 1 base and J dropped 6 bases, with 10 bases sitting between them. The CDR3 sequence is 13 residues long. Germline loops: CDR1 SGHDN, CDR2 FVKESK. The DNA of the CDR3 is TGTGCCAGCAGCCAAGTAGCCGGGGGCGAGCAGTACTTC. As protein: CASSQVAGGEQYF. Full variable domain (missing parts from reference TRBV14 and TRBJ2-7): EAGVTQFPSHSVIEKGQTVTLRCDPISGHDNLYWYRRVMGKEIKFLLHFVKESKQDESGMPNNRFLAERTGGTYSTLKVQPAELEDSGVYFCASSQVAGGEQYFGPGTRLTVT.

The V call is TRBV7-3, the J call TRBJ2-1; 8 positions match TRBD1. This CDR3 is 14 amino acids long. Germline CDR1 SGHTA, CDR2 FQGTGA. With V trimmed by 5 bases and J by 7 bases, 7 bases remained unmatched. In DNA, the CDR3 is TGTGCCAGCAGCGAGACAGGGGTATTGAATGAGCAGTTCTTC. As protein: CASSETGVLNEQFF.

The V gene is TRBV28, the J gene TRBJ1-4; D is perhaps TRBD1 (6 bases). In germline, CDR1 is MDHEN, CDR2 SYDVKM. This CDR3 region has 19 residues. Trimming pared 3 bases from V and 3 bases from J, leaving 23 bases between. The CDR3 region has the DNA TGTGCCAGCAGTTTCCGAGCCTTACAGGGCCCATTCTCTAATGAAAAACTGTTTTTT. Translation gives CASSFRALQGPFSNEKLFF. Looking up the rest from reference TRBV28 and TRBJ1-4 gives the full variable domain: DVKVTQSSRYLVKRTGEKVFLECVQDMDHENMFWYRQDPGLGLRLIYFSYDVKMKEKGDIPEGYSVSREKKERFSLILESASTNQTSMYLCASSFRALQGPFSNEKLFFGSGTQLSVL.

This clone showed up just a few times. The chain joins TRBV10-3 to TRBJ1-6; TRBD1 matches at 8 bases. This CDR3 is 14 amino acids long. Losses at the gene ends were 5 bases for V and 7 bases for J; bases not matched to a gene: 4. Germline loops: CDR1 ENHRY, CDR2 SYGVKD. The CDR3 DNA reads TGTGCCATCAGTAAGACAGGGGACAATTCACCCCTCCACTTT. It yields the protein CAISKTGDNSPLHF.

The rearrangement joins TRBV5-1 to TRBJ1-1, with D hard to call. Germline V lookup: CDR1 SGHRS, CDR2 YFSETQ. The V and J ends lost 0 bases and 3 bases respectively, with 12 bases between them. The CDR3 sequence is 15 residues long. The CDR3 bases are TGCGCCAGCAGCTTGGCGGGTCTCCCCGACACTGAAGCTTTCTTT. Translation gives CASSLAGLPDTEAFF.

This chain uses TRBV29-1 with TRBJ2-3; D gene unclear. The CDR3 runs to 10 residues. Germline CDR1 and CDR2: SQVTM and ANQGSEA. Trimming shortened V by 4 bases and J by 9 bases, and 8 bases separated the two germline ends. CDR3 region: CSVVLETQYF. The CDR3 region has the DNA TGCAGCGTTGTCCTAGAAACGCAGTATTTT.